This TCR beta chain was sequenced during a study of control samples from healthy donors and cancer patients. The protocol was immunoSEQ multiplex PCR, while the TCRdb copy is restricted to in-frame clones and leaves out a portion. The sample contains more than 85,000 clones, around 90% of which appear only once. Trimming stripped 0 bases from V and 4 bases from J, with 10 bases between. Per germline, CDR1 MRHNA and CDR2 SNTAGT. CDR3 length: 15 residues. The sample consisted of blood. This TCR was sampled from a young woman in good health. The J gene is TRBJ2-1, the V gene TRBV6-4, with D tentatively TRBD1 (6 bases). CDR3 loop: CASSDSTGGYNEQFF. CDR3 DNA sequence: TGTGCCAGCAGTGACTCGACAGGAGGATACAATGAGCAGTTCTTC.